The 30 T cell receptor beta chains below were found in one sample sequenced in a study of blood T cell repertoires in COVID-19. The repertoire was sequenced with immunoSEQ multiplex PCR; TCRdb's copy has only in-frame clones and lacks some. The table shows about 150,000 clones, with 91% occurring only once. Material for sequencing was peripheral blood. The receptors here all came from a man in his forties or fifties with acute or convalescent COVID-19.

J is TRBJ2-1 and V is TRBV18; D possibly corresponds to TRBD2 (6 bases). The CDR3 totals 14 residues. Germline CDR1 KGHSH, CDR2 LQKENI. Trimming removed 6 bases at V and 7 bases at J, with 16 bases between. The CDR3 region is CASSEAAGGNEQFF. Written as DNA, the CDR3 is TGTGCCAGCTCCGAGGCTGCCGGAGGGAATGAGCAGTTCTTC.

This chain links TRBV27 with TRBJ2-7; 12 bases agree with TRBD2. The CDR3 is 14 amino acids. The junction had 5 bases not matched to a gene; V was cut back by 4 bases and J by 7 bases. Germline loops: CDR1 MNHEY, CDR2 SMNVEV (reference sequence). CDR3 sequence: CASSYLAGGIEQYF. The CDR3 DNA reads TGTGCCAGCAGTTACCTAGCGGGAGGGATTGAGCAGTACTTC.

J is TRBJ1-1 and V is TRBV29-1; 8 positions match TRBD1. This CDR3 is built from 14 residues. V lost 5 bases and J lost 5; bases outside the gene matches: 10. CDR1 SQVTM and CDR2 ANQGSEA come from the germline V gene. The CDR3 here is CSVNTGGLGTEAFF. The CDR3 nucleotides are TGCAGCGTTAATACAGGGGGACTGGGAACTGAAGCTTTCTTT.

The chain uses TRBV20-1 and TRBJ2-1; 9 bases agree with TRBD2. Germline lookup yields CDR1 DFQATT and CDR2 SNEGSKA (reference sequence). This CDR3 comprises 14 residues. V lost 3 bases to trimming and J lost 7 bases; unmatched junction nucleotides: 7. The CDR3 bases are TGCAGTGCTAGTGCTAGCGGGGAGGGAAATGAGCAGTTCTTC. It is translated as CSASASGEGNEQFF.

This sequence joins TRBV9 and TRBJ1-3; D is ambiguous. V was shortened by 0 bases and J by 2 bases, with 9 bases between the two germline ends. This CDR3 region has 15 residues. In germline, CDR1 is SGDLS, CDR2 YYNGEE. CDR3 loop: CASSVGSGPGNTIYF. CDR3 DNA: TGTGCCAGCAGCGTAGGCAGCGGACCTGGAAACACCATATATTTT.

This chain uses TRBV19 with TRBJ2-3, with TRBD1 as a possible D gene (6 bases). In germline, CDR1 is LNHDA, CDR2 SQIVND (reference sequence). The germline V and J ends were trimmed by 5 bases and 0 bases, with 12 bases remaining between them. The CDR3 covers 15 residues. The CDR3 loop is CASSLWTDSTDTQYF. CDR3 coding DNA: TGTGCCAGTAGTCTCTGGACAGATAGCACAGATACGCAGTATTTT.

The rearrangement joins TRBV30 to TRBJ1-3; weak D call: TRBD1 (5 bases). V was pared by 0 bases and J by 2 bases, with 11 bases between. Germline V CDR1 and CDR2: GTSNPN, SVGIG (reference sequence). The CDR3 totals 15 residues. The CDR3 reads CAWSVQGATGNTIYF. The CDR3 DNA sequence: TGTGCCTGGAGTGTCCAAGGGGCTACTGGAAACACCATATATTTT.

The V call is TRBV7-6, the J call TRBJ2-3; D could derive from TRBD1 or TRBD2 (6 bases each). The ends were cut back, 8 bases at V and 2 bases at J, with 20 bases in the middle. From germline, CDR1 is SGHVS and CDR2 FNYEAQ. This CDR3 has 16 amino acids. The DNA of the CDR3 is TGTGCCAGCCGCCTAGGGGGAGGACTTATCACAGATACGCAGTATTTT. The encoded protein is CASRLGGGLITDTQYF.

The CDR3 spells CASSARKRTDTQYF. The CDR3 region has the DNA TGTGCCAGCAGCGCTAGGAAGCGCACAGATACGCAGTATTTT. The chain carries TRBV9 and TRBJ2-3; D is ambiguous. The germline V gene has CDR1 SGDLS and CDR2 YYNGEE. This CDR3 comprises 14 residues. Trimming pared 3 bases from V and 1 base from J, leaving 9 bases between.

This clone appeared a single time. This sequence joins TRBV27 and TRBJ1-1, with D unclear. CDR3 length: 13 residues. The germline V gene has CDR1 MNHEY and CDR2 SMNVEV (reference sequence). V shed 3 bases and J shed 4 bases, with 9 bases lying between them. The CDR3 spells CASSLGKSTEAFF. The CDR3 DNA sequence: TGTGCCAGCAGTTTGGGCAAGTCCACTGAAGCTTTCTTT.

In the case of this clone: Other nucleotide sequences in the sample specify the same CDR3. The CDR3 loop reads CASRDSSGNTIYF. CDR3 nucleotides: TGTGCCAGTCGGGACAGCTCGGGAAACACCATATATTTT. This sequence joins TRBV27 and TRBJ1-3, with 7 nucleotides matching TRBD1. V gave up 9 bases and J gave up 4 bases; unmatched junction bases: 6. This CDR3 contains 13 residues. Germline V gene sequence: CDR1 MNHEY, CDR2 SMNVEV (reference sequence).

CDR3 DNA: TGCGCCAGCAGCCCGTCGACAGGGTTAGGTCAGCCCCAGCATTTT. This translates into CASSPSTGLGQPQHF. The rearrangement uses TRBV5-1 and TRBJ1-5, with 7 positions matching TRBD1. Germline-derived CDR1 and CDR2 are SGHRS and YFSETQ. The ends lost 4 bases at V and 6 bases at J; junction bases unmatched: 10. The CDR3 extends over 15 amino acids.

The chain joins TRBV29-1 to TRBJ2-5, with TRBD1 matching 7 bases. CDR3 length equals 12 residues. Unmatched junction bases numbered 6, after V lost 6 bases and J lost 5 bases. Germline values: CDR1 SQVTM, CDR2 ANQGSEA. For the CDR3, the DNA is TGCAGCGTAAGACAGGGTCGTGAGACCCAGTACTTC. This codes for CSVRQGRETQYF.

This clone was observed once. The chain couples TRBV27 to TRBJ1-2; possibly TRBD1 for D (5 bases). The germline V and J ends were trimmed by 8 bases and 2 bases, with 9 bases remaining between them. The CDR3 consists of 12 residues. From germline, CDR1 is MNHEY and CDR2 SMNVEV (reference sequence). The CDR3 bases are TGTGCCAGCGGGGGGGTCAACTATGGCTACACCTTC. Encoded protein: CASGGVNYGYTF.

The rearrangement joins TRBV15 to TRBJ2-5, with D tentatively TRBD1 (6 bases). The CDR3 is made up of 15 amino acids. Germline lookup yields CDR1 LNHNV and CDR2 YYDKDF (reference sequence). V was clipped by 0 bases and J by 3 bases, with 11 bases between them. For the CDR3, the DNA is TGTGCCACCAGCAGAGATCGGGGACAAAAAGAGACCCAGTACTTC. Protein sequence: CATSRDRGQKETQYF.

The V and J genes are TRBV29-1 and TRBJ2-4; 8 bases are shared with TRBD2. The germline CDR1 and CDR2 sequences are SQVTM and ANQGSEA. The CDR3 loop spans 15 amino acids. The J segment lost 3 bases and the V segment lost 4 bases, leaving 8 bases of the junction unmatched. CDR3 bases: TGCAGCGTTGGATTAGCGGGGACGGGCAAAAACATTCAGTACTTC. It encodes CSVGLAGTGKNIQYF.

The chain couples TRBV4-1 to TRBJ1-2; TRBD1 matches at 8 bases. V gave up 3 bases and J gave up 4 bases; unmatched junction bases: 4. The length of the CDR3 is 14 residues. Per germline, CDR1 MGHRA and CDR2 YSYEKL. The CDR3 is CASSQTGAGYGYTF. CDR3 DNA sequence: TGCGCCAGCAGCCAGACAGGGGCCGGCTATGGCTACACCTTC.

The chain recombines TRBV7-9 with TRBJ2-1; a weak D match, TRBD2 (6 bases). The V end was cut by 1 base, the J end by 2 bases, with 9 bases between. The CDR3 consists of 15 residues. Germline values: CDR1 SEHNR, CDR2 FQNEAQ (reference sequence). The CDR3 DNA reads TGTGCCAGCAGCTTAGGCGGCGGGACCTACAATGAGCAGTTCTTC. Amino acid sequence: CASSLGGGTYNEQFF.

The rearrangement uses TRBV5-1 and TRBJ2-1; TRBD1 is a possible D gene (5 bases). This CDR3 has 12 residues. V dropped 9 bases and J dropped 4 bases, with 11 bases sitting between them. Germline V gene sequence: CDR1 SGHRS, CDR2 YFSETQ. The CDR3 nucleotides are TGCGCCACCTCCACAGGTTACAATGAGCAGTTCTTC. Its translation: CATSTGYNEQFF.

V usage is TRBV7-9 and J usage is TRBJ1-2; 9 bases match TRBD1. Germline CDR1 reads SEHNR; CDR2 reads FQNEAQ (reference sequence). This CDR3 is 14 amino acids long. Germline trimming cut 4 bases from V and 6 bases from J; bases unmatched to any gene: 6. As DNA, the CDR3 is TGTGCCAGCAGCTATCCGGGACAGGGAAATGGCTACACCTTC. It translates to CASSYPGQGNGYTF.

The gene calls are TRBV5-1 and TRBJ2-2, with 7 bases that match TRBD1. The V gene's germline CDR1 is SGHRS and CDR2 YFSETQ. The CDR3 spans 16 residues. The trim removed 0 bases at V and 3 bases at J, leaving 5 bases unmatched. DNA for the CDR3: TGCGCCAGCAGCTTGGGAAGGGGGCGAGACACCGGGGAGCTGTTTTTT. It is translated as CASSLGRGRDTGELFF.

The J gene is TRBJ2-3, the V gene TRBV18; 9 nucleotides align to TRBD1. CDR1 is KGHSH and CDR2 is LQKENI in the germline V gene. J gave up 4 bases and V 3 bases, and 8 bases lay outside the gene matches. There are 16 residues in the CDR3. The CDR3 is CASSPPGTGLADTQYF. The CDR3 region has the DNA TGTGCCAGCTCACCCCCCGGGACAGGGCTGGCAGATACGCAGTATTTT.

V usage is TRBV9 and J usage is TRBJ2-7, with 9 bases lining up with TRBD1. Germline CDR1 and CDR2: SGDLS and YYNGEE. Trimming took 2 bases from V and 6 from J; bases not matched to a gene: 6. The CDR3 has 14 residues. CDR3 DNA sequence: TGTGCCAGCAGCGTCGGACCACAGGGGGCCGAGCAGTACGTC. It is translated as CASSVGPQGAEQYV.

The chain has TRBV18 and TRBJ1-2, with 7 nucleotides matching TRBD1. The germline V gene has CDR1 KGHSH and CDR2 LQKENI. With V trimmed by 6 bases and J by 5 bases, 12 bases remained unmatched. The CDR3 length is 15 residues. The CDR3 DNA reads as TGTGCCAGCTCCCCGACAGGGTCGGGAGGGTATGGCTACACCTTC. Translated, it gives CASSPTGSGGYGYTF.

This chain joins TRBV28 and TRBJ1-5; D may be TRBD1 (6 bases). The germline gives CDR1 MDHEN, CDR2 SYDVKM. This CDR3 has 14 amino acids. The V end was cut by 6 bases, the J end by 4 bases, with 13 bases between. The CDR3 coding sequence is TGTGCCAGCAGCTCCACAGGGCGTAATCAGCCCCAGCATTTT. It encodes CASSSTGRNQPQHF.

The V and J genes are TRBV7-2 and TRBJ1-3; D remains ambiguous. The germline V and J ends were trimmed by 4 bases and 4 bases, with 8 bases remaining between them. The CDR3 is made up of 13 amino acids. Per the germline V gene, CDR1 is SGHTA and CDR2 is FQGNSA. DNA for the CDR3: TGTGCCAGCAGCTCCTCTTTCGGAAACACCATATATTTT. This sequence encodes CASSSSFGNTIYF. Filled out from reference TRBV7-2 and TRBJ1-3, the complete variable domain reads GAGVSQSPSNKVTEKGKDVELRCDPISGHTALYWYRQSLGQGLEFLIYFQGNSAPDKSGLPSDRFSAERTGGSVSTLTIQRTQQEDSAVYLCASSSSFGNTIYFGEGSWLTVV.

This chain links TRBV28 with TRBJ1-4; no definite D call. The V end was cut by 6 bases, the J end by 0 bases, with 11 bases between. CDR1 is MDHEN and CDR2 is SYDVKM in the germline V gene. This CDR3 contains 15 residues. CDR3 sequence: CASRVRSSTNEKLFF. As DNA, the CDR3 is TGTGCCAGCAGGGTCAGGTCCTCAACTAATGAAAAACTGTTTTTT.

V and J are TRBV5-6 and TRBJ2-1, with TRBD1 matching over 8 bases. In germline, CDR1 is SGHDT, CDR2 YYEEEE. The CDR3 loop spans 14 amino acids. Trimming took 4 bases from V and 5 from J; bases not matched to a gene: 5. The CDR3 DNA follows: TGTGCCAGCAGCCCGGACAGGGTCCACAATGAGCAGTTCTTC. Translated: CASSPDRVHNEQFF.

This clone was seen ten or more times. The chain combines TRBV4-2 with TRBJ2-7; the D is unclear. Germline lookup yields CDR1 LGHNA and CDR2 YNFKEQ. V gave up 0 bases and J gave up 2 bases, with 11 bases separating them. This CDR3 has 15 amino acids. The CDR3 loop is CASSQESHRAYEQYF. The CDR3 region has the DNA TGTGCCAGCAGCCAAGAGTCACACAGAGCCTACGAGCAGTACTTC.

The chain couples TRBV11-2 to TRBJ1-3; D perhaps matches TRBD1 (6 bases). V was trimmed by 5 bases and J by 0 bases, leaving 8 bases between them. This CDR3 comprises 14 residues. Germline lookup yields CDR1 SGHAT and CDR2 FQNNGV. In DNA form, the CDR3 reads TGTGCCAGCAGCGGACAGACCTCTGGAAACACCATATATTTT. This gives the protein CASSGQTSGNTIYF.